This TCR beta chain stems from a study of T cell responses to AZD1222 COVID-19 vaccine. Study summary: Second-dose groups at about 4 or about 12 weeks were pooled. Study findings and constraints: Increased Spike-specific TCR breadth and depth were observed after two AZD1222 doses.

On this clone itself: Its antigen is as yet unknown.

Germline V gives CDR1 SGHTA, CDR2 FQGTGA. V dropped 2 bases and J dropped 4 bases, with 12 bases sitting between them. The CDR3 contains 14 residues. Method: immunoSEQ multiplex PCR; TCRdb's copy keeps in-frame clones and lacks some. Counted here are 55,000 to 70,000 clones, about nine tenths occurring once; the ten biggest clones make up 7.5% to 9.5%. The source was peripheral blood, collected on day 0 of AZD1222 vaccination. The receptor's source is an adult in good health. This rearrangement joins TRBV7-3 to TRBJ2-7, with D possibly TRBD1 on 6 matching bases. The CDR3 here is CASSLGGHFYEQYF. CDR3 DNA: TGTGCCAGCAGCTTAGGGGGACACTTTTACGAGCAGTACTTC.